This is a list of T cell receptor beta chains from one sample in a study of T cell responses to AZD1222 COVID-19 vaccine. The protocol was immunoSEQ multiplex PCR, while the TCRdb copy is restricted to in-frame clones and leaves out a portion. The sample records about 110,000 clones, about 85% being singletons. The sample in question was peripheral blood, obtained 28 days after the second AZD1222 dose. These TCRs come from an adult who received the AZD1222 COVID-19 vaccine. CDR3s include the opening cysteine and the closing phenylalanine or tryptophan. Each record gives: V gene, CDR3 length, clone size, CDR3 protein. The size field is filled for only some rows; it gives once, few, many or a size class.

V gene: TRBV21-1
CDR3 length: 10
clone size: .
CDR3 protein: CASSKDDAFF

V gene: TRBV28
CDR3 length: 15
clone size: .
CDR3 protein: CASSLWGEGTGELFF

V gene: TRBV11-1
CDR3 length: 14
clone size: .
CDR3 protein: CASSLVAANTEAFF

V gene: TRBV6-6
CDR3 length: 15
clone size: .
CDR3 protein: CASSYSSDSPYEQYF

V gene: TRBV3-1/TRBV3-2
CDR3 length: 15
clone size: .
CDR3 protein: CASSQEQGSGNTIYF

V gene: TRBV11-2
CDR3 length: 16
clone size: .
CDR3 protein: CASSTGGGRSSYEQYF

V gene: TRBV18
CDR3 length: 14
clone size: .
CDR3 protein: CASSRLQGGAEAFF

V gene: TRBV7-9
CDR3 length: 13
clone size: .
CDR3 protein: CASSSWDQETQYF

V gene: TRBV5-1
CDR3 length: 16
clone size: .
CDR3 protein: CASSPGLGGSGNTIYF

V gene: TRBV7-3
CDR3 length: 16
clone size: .
CDR3 protein: CASAKPIFGDTGELFF

V gene: TRBV5-4
CDR3 length: 15
clone size: .
CDR3 protein: CASSLVQGSNAEAFF

V gene: TRBV2
CDR3 length: 14
clone size: .
CDR3 protein: CASSGGQLQETQYF

V gene: TRBV10-2
CDR3 length: 13
clone size: .
CDR3 protein: CASTGGHSYEQYF

V gene: TRBV6-4
CDR3 length: 16
clone size: .
CDR3 protein: CASSVAGTGSYNEQFF

V gene: TRBV28
CDR3 length: 15
clone size: .
CDR3 protein: CASKLGTGGNQPQHF

V gene: TRBV29-1
CDR3 length: 13
clone size: .
CDR3 protein: CSVVQGDIETQYF

V gene: TRBV7-9
CDR3 length: 15
clone size: once
CDR3 protein: CASSPSVIGNQPQHF

V gene: TRBV28
CDR3 length: 16
clone size: .
CDR3 protein: CASSLPTEEFYNEQFF

V gene: TRBV10-3
CDR3 length: 15
clone size: .
CDR3 protein: CAISDSGSFKETQYF

V gene: TRBV18
CDR3 length: 15
clone size: .
CDR3 protein: CASSQSQDSNTEAFF

V gene: TRBV12-3/TRBV12-4
CDR3 length: 13
clone size: .
CDR3 protein: CASSLDRVYGYTF

V gene: TRBV7-8
CDR3 length: 17
clone size: .
CDR3 protein: CASSLDNLQGSGYEQYF

V gene: TRBV2
CDR3 length: 17
clone size: .
CDR3 protein: CASSGVNRDRGHYGYTF

V gene: TRBV5-1
CDR3 length: 14
clone size: .
CDR3 protein: CASSFQGRTDTQYF

V gene: TRBV5-4
CDR3 length: 17
clone size: .
CDR3 protein: CASSLRVGQGTNYGYTF

V gene: TRBV19
CDR3 length: 15
clone size: .
CDR3 protein: CASTRTSSSSYEQYF

V gene: TRBV19
CDR3 length: 17
clone size: .
CDR3 protein: CASIQPAIGIEREKAFF

V gene: TRBV18
CDR3 length: 14
clone size: .
CDR3 protein: CASSPFMASGEQYF

V gene: TRBV5-1
CDR3 length: 12
clone size: .
CDR3 protein: CASSLAGNTIYF

V gene: TRBV4-2
CDR3 length: 15
clone size: .
CDR3 protein: CASSQVGVGTQPQHF

V gene: TRBV12-3/TRBV12-4
CDR3 length: 12
clone size: .
CDR3 protein: CASSNRDQPQHF

V gene: TRBV27
CDR3 length: 15
clone size: .
CDR3 protein: CASSPLLAGQETQYF

V gene: TRBV6-4
CDR3 length: 14
clone size: .
CDR3 protein: CASSDGHSTGELFF

V gene: TRBV21-1
CDR3 length: 13
clone size: .
CDR3 protein: CASSIRGPLEQFF

V gene: TRBV6-4
CDR3 length: 16
clone size: .
CDR3 protein: CASSDSGTREYNEQFF

V gene: TRBV27
CDR3 length: 15
clone size: .
CDR3 protein: CASSSLEAGANVLTF

V gene: TRBV24-1
CDR3 length: 14
clone size: .
CDR3 protein: CATSDRPLTGELFF

V gene: TRBV29-1
CDR3 length: 13
clone size: .
CDR3 protein: CSVEETVSYEQYF

V gene: TRBV7-9
CDR3 length: 18
clone size: .
CDR3 protein: CASSSINLRQGLNTEAFF